Below, 25 T cell receptor beta chains from the same sample are listed, as sequenced in a study of shared clonotypes between healthy human individuals. The method was immunoSEQ multiplex PCR; TCRdb's version includes in-frame clones alone and lacks a portion of them. The data show 150,000 to 200,000 clones, approximately 92% seen once. Material: naive CD4+ T cells sorted from blood. Regarding subset: CD45RA+ positively selected. These TCRs come from a woman in her 30s in good health.

The chain has TRBV28 and TRBJ2-2, with 7 bases fitting TRBD2. With 6 bases clipped from V and 5 bases from J, the junction kept 12 bases outside the gene matches. The CDR3 extends over 16 amino acids. Germline CDR1 reads MDHEN; CDR2 reads SYDVKM. The CDR3 sequence is CASRWGSRGSTGELFF. Written as DNA, the CDR3 is TGTGCCAGCAGATGGGGCTCGCGGGGGTCGACCGGGGAGCTGTTTTTT.

The chain is built from TRBV6-5 and TRBJ1-1; D is unclear. This CDR3 region has 14 residues. The V end was cut by 7 bases, the J end by 4 bases, with 16 bases between. The germline V gene has CDR1 MNHEY and CDR2 SVGAGI. DNA for the CDR3: TGTGCCAGCACCCCAAGCGCGGGCGGCACTGAAGCTTTCTTT. Amino acids: CASTPSAGGTEAFF.

The genes are TRBV5-1 and TRBJ1-4; 9 bases match TRBD1. The J segment lost 8 bases and the V segment lost 0 bases, leaving 8 bases of the junction unmatched. The CDR3 has 16 residues. Germline V lookup: CDR1 SGHRS, CDR2 YFSETQ. CDR3 loop: CASSLDVGTGHEKLFF. CDR3 in DNA: TGCGCCAGCAGCTTGGATGTCGGGACAGGGCACGAAAAACTGTTTTTT.

This rearrangement joins TRBV18 to TRBJ2-7, with 7 bases that match TRBD1. The CDR3 spans 15 residues. V was pared by 4 bases and J by 5 bases, with 11 bases of the junction left unmatched. CDR1 KGHSH and CDR2 LQKENI come from the germline V gene. The chain's CDR3 is CASSLNRDSRHEQYF. As DNA, the CDR3 is TGTGCCAGCTCACTTAACCGGGACAGTCGACACGAGCAGTACTTC.

The rearrangement links TRBV27 to TRBJ2-7; 10 positions match TRBD1. Germline-derived CDR1 and CDR2 are MNHEY and SMNVEV (reference sequence). J gave up 5 bases and V 4 bases, and 11 bases lay outside the gene matches. This CDR3 region has 16 residues. CDR3 in DNA: TGTGCCAGCAGTTCACCAGTCCGGGACAGGGGAAACGAGCAGTACTTC. It translates to CASSSPVRDRGNEQYF.

The chain couples TRBV13 to TRBJ2-2, with TRBD1 matching over 11 bases. This CDR3 spans 17 amino acids. Germline CDR1 is PRHDT and CDR2 is FYEKMQ (reference sequence). V lost 5 bases and J lost 3; bases outside the gene matches: 8. CDR3 region: CASSPRTGGADTGELFF. CDR3 coding DNA: TGTGCCAGCAGCCCCCGGACAGGGGGCGCCGACACCGGGGAGCTGTTTTTT. Variable domain in full (rest from reference TRBV13 and TRBJ2-2): AAGVIQSPRHLIKEKRETATLKCYPIPRHDTVYWYQQGPGQDPQFLISFYEKMQSDKGSIPDRFSAQQFSDYHSELNMSSLELGDSALYFCASSPRTGGADTGELFFGEGSRLTVL.

The rearrangement links TRBV5-4 to TRBJ1-3; no reliable D call. There are 15 residues in the CDR3. V shed 0 bases and J shed 4 bases, with 11 bases lying between them. Germline V gene lookup returns CDR1 SGHNT and CDR2 YYREEE (reference sequence). CDR3 nucleotides: TGTGCCAGCAGCTTGGCCGGGATCCAGGGAAACACCATATATTTT. Its translation is CASSLAGIQGNTIYF.

The rearrangement joins TRBV19 to TRBJ1-5; 9 bases agree with TRBD1. CDR3 length equals 17 residues. The junction had 9 bases not matched to a gene; V was cut back by 6 bases and J by 0 bases. From germline, CDR1 is LNHDA and CDR2 SQIVND (reference sequence). The CDR3 bases are TGTGCCAGTAGAGGGACAGGGACCTCCCATAGCAATCAGCCCCAGCATTTT. It codes for CASRGTGTSHSNQPQHF.

The CDR3 reads CASSLDLWRRNEKLFF. The DNA of the CDR3 is TGTGCCAGCAGCTTAGATTTGTGGCGGAGAAATGAAAAACTGTTTTTT. V usage is TRBV11-2 and J usage is TRBJ1-4; unclear D gene. Germline assignment: CDR1 SGHAT and CDR2 FQNNGV. The CDR3 loop spans 16 amino acids. Trimming took off 0 bases at V and 5 bases at J, with 13 bases between the two ends.

The V call is TRBV7-2, the J call TRBJ2-1; D not certain. The germline V gene has CDR1 SGHTA and CDR2 FQGNSA. The CDR3 is 11 amino acids. The V end was cut by 3 bases, the J end by 9 bases, with 6 bases between. The CDR3 sequence: CASSFRLEQFF. CDR3 DNA sequence: TGTGCCAGCAGCTTTAGGCTTGAGCAGTTCTTC.

The rearrangement uses TRBV5-6 and TRBJ2-5; 11 bases line up with TRBD1. The CDR3 has 15 residues. The ends lost 4 bases at V and 5 bases at J; junction bases unmatched: 7. Germline values: CDR1 SGHDT, CDR2 YYEEEE. For the CDR3, the DNA is TGTGCCAGCAGCCGGAAGGGACAGGGGGGCGAGACCCAGTACTTC. Translated: CASSRKGQGGETQYF.

This sequence joins TRBV7-9 and TRBJ1-1, with unresolved D. The germline V gene has CDR1 SEHNR and CDR2 FQNEAQ (reference sequence). Trimming stripped 6 bases from V and 0 bases from J, with 8 bases between. The CDR3 sequence is 13 residues long. CDR3 bases: TGTGCCAGCAGGTTGCTTGTGAACACTGAAGCTTTCTTT. This codes for CASRLLVNTEAFF.

J is TRBJ2-5 and V is TRBV5-4, with TRBD1 matching 11 bases. The J call is uncertain, as TRBJ2-7 better fits the DNA end. Germline assignment: CDR1 SGHNT and CDR2 YYREEE (reference sequence). The CDR3 is made up of 15 amino acids. CDR3 protein: CASSRGTGGPYEQYF. In nucleotides, the CDR3 is TGTGCCAGCAGCCGTGGGACAGGGGGACCCTACGAGCAGTACTTC.

In its sample, this clone was seen once. The chain links TRBV28 to TRBJ2-7, with D perhaps TRBD1 (6 bases). CDR1 is MDHEN, CDR2 SYDVKM, per germline. V lost 4 bases, J lost 3 bases, and 13 bases lay in between. There are 14 residues in the CDR3. CDR3 coding DNA: TGTGCCAGCAGTTCACCCGGGACAATCTACGAGCAGTACTTC. Translated: CASSSPGTIYEQYF.

The chain has TRBV5-1 and TRBJ2-7; D unclear. CDR1 is SGHRS and CDR2 is YFSETQ in the germline V gene. Trimming shortened V by 0 bases and J by 1 base, and 11 bases separated the two germline ends. The CDR3 contains 15 residues. The CDR3 bases are TGCGCCAGCAGCTTGGGGACGGATCCTTCCTACGAGCAGTACTTC. This translates into CASSLGTDPSYEQYF.

The CDR3 loop is CASSLGFNEKLFF. CDR3 bases: TGTGCCAGCAGCTTAGGGTTCAATGAAAAACTGTTTTTT. This sequence joins TRBV11-2 and TRBJ1-4; no reliable D call. The CDR3 sequence is 13 residues long. Looked up from germline, CDR1 is SGHAT and CDR2 is FQNNGV. Trimming stripped 1 base from V and 5 bases from J, with 5 bases between.

This clone was recorded once. CDR3 sequence (DNA): TGCGCCAGCACAGGGACGATCGGGGAGCAGTACTTC. Its translation: CASTGTIGEQYF. The rearrangement uses TRBV5-1 and TRBJ2-7; the D call may be TRBD1 or TRBD2 (5 bases each). The CDR3 length is 12 residues. Germline CDR1 reads SGHRS; CDR2 reads YFSETQ. V lost 6 bases, J lost 7 bases, and 14 bases lay in between.

The chain carries TRBV29-1 and TRBJ2-1, with TRBD2 matching 8 bases. With 1 base clipped from V and 7 bases from J, the junction kept 3 bases outside the gene matches. The V gene's germline CDR1 is SQVTM and CDR2 ANQGSEA. The CDR3 is made up of 13 amino acids. The CDR3 bases are TGCAGCGTTGAAGGGTTAGCGGGGAATGAGCAGTTCTTC. Translating it yields CSVEGLAGNEQFF.

The V gene is TRBV7-6, the J gene TRBJ2-7; tentatively, D is TRBD2 (6 bases). CDR3 size: 11 residues. Germline V gives CDR1 SGHVS, CDR2 FNYEAQ. V lost 4 bases and J 6 bases, leaving 7 bases between the germline ends. CDR3 DNA: TGTGCCAGCAGCTCCGGGGGCGAGCAGTACTTC. It translates to CASSSGGEQYF.

This chain uses TRBV27 with TRBJ1-3, with 7 bases matching TRBD1. CDR3 size: 15 residues. V dropped 4 bases and J dropped 2; count of bases not matched to a gene: 5. CDR1 is MNHEY, CDR2 SMNVEV, per germline (reference sequence). The CDR3 sequence is CASSSGQGAGNTIYF. CDR3 bases: TGTGCCAGCAGTTCGGGGCAGGGGGCTGGAAACACCATATATTTT.

The chain joins TRBV11-2 to TRBJ2-7; no clear D. V gave up 4 bases and J gave up 4 bases, with 2 bases separating them. CDR1 and CDR2 (germline): SGHAT, FQNNGV. This CDR3 spans 10 amino acids. In DNA, the CDR3 is TGTGCCAGCAGCTCATACGAGCAGTACTTC. Amino acid sequence: CASSSYEQYF.

This rearrangement joins TRBV2 to TRBJ2-7, with 10 bases aligning to TRBD1. The V gene's germline CDR1 is SNHLY and CDR2 FYNNEI. V shed 2 bases and J 6 bases; nucleotides not matched to a gene: 1. The CDR3 loop spans 13 amino acids. CDR3 coding DNA: TGTGCCAGCAGTGAATGGACAGGGGGCGAGCAGTACTTC. Protein: CASSEWTGGEQYF.

As DNA, the CDR3 is TGTGCCATCAGGAAGTATTCCGGAAACACCATATATTTT. Protein sequence: CAIRKYSGNTIYF. The rearrangement uses TRBV2 and TRBJ1-3; no clear D. The V and J ends lost 10 bases and 4 bases respectively, with 14 bases between them. There are 13 residues in the CDR3. The germline V gene encodes CDR1 SNHLY and CDR2 FYNNEI.

The chain uses TRBV15 and TRBJ2-3; D uncertain. Between the trimmed V and J ends, which lost 6 bases and 3 bases, there was a span of 7 bases. The CDR3 extends over 12 amino acids. The germline V gene encodes CDR1 LNHNV and CDR2 YYDKDF (reference sequence). CDR3 bases: TGTGCCACCAGAACGGATACAGATACGCAGTATTTT. Translating it yields CATRTDTDTQYF.

V gene TRBV27 combines with J gene TRBJ2-5; maybe TRBD2 (6 bases). The last part of the DNA fits TRBJ2-7 better; the J call may be wrong. This CDR3 comprises 12 residues. Germline lookup yields CDR1 MNHEY and CDR2 SMNVEV (reference sequence). The CDR3 DNA sequence: TGTGCCAGCAGTGCGGGACCCTACGAGCAGTACTTC. It translates to CASSAGPYEQYF.